One sample yielded the 13 T cell receptor beta chains listed below, sequenced in a study of blood T cell repertoires in COVID-19. TCRdb keeps only in-frame clones here, not all; method: immunoSEQ multiplex PCR. Of about 84,000 clones in the sample, approximately 80% were seen once. Sequencing was done on a sample of peripheral blood. The receptors originated from a woman of 80 years or more with acute or convalescent COVID-19.

This clone showed up just a few times. The chain uses TRBV6-2 or TRBV6-3 and TRBJ1-6; D might be TRBD1 (5 bases). CDR1 and CDR2 from the germline V gene are MNHEY and SVGEGT. The CDR3 is 16 residues long. V dropped 6 bases and J dropped 7 bases, with 19 bases sitting between them. The CDR3 protein is CASSSRPGGLNSPLHF. The CDR3, as DNA: TGTGCCAGCAGCTCACGCCCTGGGGGGTTAAATTCACCCCTCCACTTT.

The chain is built from TRBV2 and TRBJ2-7; 9 nucleotides match TRBD2. With 3 bases clipped from V and 3 bases from J, the junction kept 6 bases outside the gene matches. Germline CDR1 SNHLY, CDR2 FYNNEI. The CDR3 has 15 residues. The DNA for the CDR3 is TGTGCCAGCAGTGAGCCACTAGCGGGCCGCTACGAGCAGTACTTC. Its protein is CASSEPLAGRYEQYF.

This sequence joins TRBV29-1 and TRBJ2-3, with 10 positions matching TRBD1. Germline CDR1 reads SQVTM; CDR2 reads ANQGSEA. Trimming took 5 bases from V and 13 from J; bases not matched to a gene: 6. The CDR3 consists of 11 residues. As DNA, the CDR3 is TGCAGCGTTAACTGGGGGACAGGGGAGTATTTT. Translated: CSVNWGTGEYF.

Here the CDR3 DNA reads TGCGCCAGCAGCTGGGACAGCGGGTCCTCTGGAAACACCATATATTTT. Its protein is CASSWDSGSSGNTIYF. V and J are TRBV5-1 and TRBJ1-3, with 7 bases matching TRBD1. Per germline, CDR1 SGHRS and CDR2 YFSETQ. The J segment lost 0 bases and the V segment lost 3 bases, leaving 6 bases of the junction unmatched. The CDR3 loop spans 16 amino acids. Combining the CDR3 with reference TRBV5-1 and TRBJ1-3 gives the whole variable domain KAGVTQTPRYLIKTRGQQVTLSCSPISGHRSVSWYQQTPGQGLQFLFEYFSETQRNKGNFPGRFSGRQFSNSRSEMNVSTLELGDSALYLCASSWDSGSSGNTIYFGEGSWLTVV.

This clone has just one count. The gene calls are TRBV3-1 (or the pseudogene TRBV3-2) and TRBJ1-2; D is possibly TRBD1 (5 bases). CDR3 length: 15 amino acids. Trimming left V 0 bases short and J 1 base short, with 9 bases between. Germline V gene lookup returns CDR1 LGHDT and CDR2 YNNKEL (reference sequence). CDR3 nucleotide sequence: TGTGCCAGCAGCCAAGAAGGGACTTTTAACTATGGCTACACCTTC. It specifies CASSQEGTFNYGYTF.

The chain links TRBV12-5 to TRBJ1-2; 8 positions match TRBD1. V gave up 6 bases and J gave up 4 bases; unmatched junction bases: 4. CDR1 and CDR2 from the germline V gene are LGHNT and FRNRAP. The CDR3 loop spans 13 amino acids. The CDR3 loop reads CASGRDRGYGYTF. DNA for the CDR3: TGTGCTAGTGGCCGCGACAGGGGCTATGGCTACACCTTC.

This clone was detected once. V and J are TRBV7-3 and TRBJ2-5, with 10 bases fitting TRBD2. The CDR3 spans 14 residues. J gave up 4 bases and V 5 bases, and 4 bases lay outside the gene matches. Germline V gene data show CDR1 as SGHTA and CDR2 as FQGTGA. CDR3 sequence: CASSVAGGGETQYF. In DNA, the CDR3 is TGTGCCAGCAGCGTAGCGGGGGGAGGAGAGACCCAGTACTTC. The variable domain in full, with the rest retrieved from reference TRBV7-3 and TRBJ2-5, is GAGVSQTPSNKVTEKGKYVELRCDPISGHTALYWYRQSLGQGPEFLIYFQGTGAADDSGLPNDRFFAVRPEGSVSTLKIQRTERGDSAVYLCASSVAGGGETQYFGPGTRLLVL.

This chain connects TRBV5-1 to TRBJ1-4; unclear D gene. V lost 1 base and J lost 10, with 20 bases in between. Germline V gene lookup returns CDR1 SGHRS and CDR2 YFSETQ. This CDR3 is 16 amino acids long. CDR3 coding DNA: TGCGCCAGCAGCTTGTCGGGAGACCGCCAGAGCGGAAAACTGTTTTTT. This encodes CASSLSGDRQSGKLFF. The variable domain in full, completed from reference TRBV5-1 and TRBJ1-4, reads KAGVTQTPRYLIKTRGQQVTLSCSPISGHRSVSWYQQTPGQGLQFLFEYFSETQRNKGNFPGRFSGRQFSNSRSEMNVSTLELGDSALYLCASSLSGDRQSGKLFFGSGTQLSVL.

The rearrangement joins TRBV6-4 to TRBJ1-2; 7 nucleotides match TRBD1. This CDR3 is 14 amino acids long. V was clipped by 4 bases and J by 6 bases; unmatched bases: 8. Germline V gene lookup returns CDR1 MRHNA and CDR2 SNTAGT. CDR3 DNA: TGTGCCAGCAGTGGACAGGGTGATACGGATGGCTACACCTTC. It encodes CASSGQGDTDGYTF.

The J gene is TRBJ2-5, the V gene TRBV18; no clear D. The CDR3 runs to 14 residues. Between the trimmed V and J ends, which lost 0 bases and 4 bases, there was a span of 9 bases. CDR1 is KGHSH, CDR2 LQKENI, per germline. The DNA for the CDR3 is TGTGCCAGCTCACCACCGTCCCAGCGAGAGACCCAGTACTTC. Its translation: CASSPPSQRETQYF.

V and J are TRBV5-1 and TRBJ1-1; TRBD1 agrees at 8 bases. CDR1 and CDR2 (germline): SGHRS, YFSETQ. The CDR3 consists of 15 residues. V lost 4 bases to trimming and J lost 0 bases; unmatched junction nucleotides: 5. CDR3 sequence: CASSDRGGVNTEAFF. The CDR3 bases are TGCGCCAGCAGCGACAGGGGTGGGGTGAACACTGAAGCTTTCTTT. Full variable domain (rest looked up from reference TRBV5-1 and TRBJ1-1): KAGVTQTPRYLIKTRGQQVTLSCSPISGHRSVSWYQQTPGQGLQFLFEYFSETQRNKGNFPGRFSGRQFSNSRSEMNVSTLELGDSALYLCASSDRGGVNTEAFFGQGTRLTVV.

The DNA for the CDR3 is TGTGCCAGCAGCTCCGGGACAGGGTCGGAAAAACTGTTTTTT. This sequence encodes CASSSGTGSEKLFF. The J gene is TRBJ1-4, the V gene TRBV11-2, with 9 positions matching TRBD1. Germline CDR1 SGHAT, CDR2 FQNNGV. This CDR3 spans 14 amino acids. V lost 4 bases and J lost 8; bases outside the gene matches: 5.

The genes are TRBV7-6 and TRBJ2-7; D perhaps matches TRBD1 (5 bases). Trimming left V 1 base short and J 1 base short, with 14 bases between. The CDR3 runs to 16 residues. Germline-derived CDR1 and CDR2 are SGHVS and FNYEAQ. For the CDR3, the DNA is TGTGCCAGCAGCTTAGGTGTAGGGCAGGGTTCCTACGAGCAGTACTTC. Its protein is CASSLGVGQGSYEQYF.